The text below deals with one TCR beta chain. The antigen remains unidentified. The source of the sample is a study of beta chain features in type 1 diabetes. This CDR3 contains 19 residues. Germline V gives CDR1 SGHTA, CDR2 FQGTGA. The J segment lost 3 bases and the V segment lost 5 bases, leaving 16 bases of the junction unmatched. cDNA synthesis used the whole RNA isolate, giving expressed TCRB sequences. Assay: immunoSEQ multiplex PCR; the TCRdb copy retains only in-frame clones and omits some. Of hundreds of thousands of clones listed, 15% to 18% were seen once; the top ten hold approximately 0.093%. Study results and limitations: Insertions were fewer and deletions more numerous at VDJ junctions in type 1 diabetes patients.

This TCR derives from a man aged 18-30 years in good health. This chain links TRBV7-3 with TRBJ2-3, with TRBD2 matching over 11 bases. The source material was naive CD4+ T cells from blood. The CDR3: CASSLRGTSGGGGTDTQYF. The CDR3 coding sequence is TGTGCCAGCAGCCTCCGCGGAACTAGCGGGGGCGGCGGAACAGATACGCAGTATTTT.